The next 14 T cell receptor beta chains were all read from a single sample in a study of cytomegalovirus exposure and HLA in healthy donors. Vbeta (60) and Jbeta (13) primers were used in the PCR. Measured with immunoSEQ multiplex PCR; TCRdb has only the in-frame clones, and not every one. The sample records 100,000 or so clones, around 84% being singletons. The specimen sequenced was PBMCs. The receptors stem from a woman aged 18 to 35 in good health and CMV-seronegative.

The V call is TRBV28, the J call TRBJ2-5; no clear D. The last part of the DNA fits TRBJ2-7 better; the J call may be wrong. The germline gives CDR1 MDHEN, CDR2 SYDVKM. There are 15 residues in the CDR3. The CDR3: CASSLDQAPAYEQYF. The CDR3 DNA reads as TGTGCCAGCAGTTTGGATCAGGCCCCAGCCTACGAGCAGTACTTC.

This chain links TRBV5-1 with TRBJ2-2; 8 bases are a match to TRBD1. Trimming cost V 0 bases and J 7 bases; bases outside gene matches: 8. This CDR3 is 16 amino acids long. The germline V gene has CDR1 SGHRS and CDR2 YFSETQ. The DNA of the CDR3 is TGCGCCAGCAGCTTGGTGACAGGGGTTCATAACGGGGAGCTGTTTTTT. Translated: CASSLVTGVHNGELFF. Full variable domain (rest looked up from reference TRBV5-1 and TRBJ2-2): KAGVTQTPRYLIKTRGQQVTLSCSPISGHRSVSWYQQTPGQGLQFLFEYFSETQRNKGNFPGRFSGRQFSNSRSEMNVSTLELGDSALYLCASSLVTGVHNGELFFGEGSRLTVL.

This clone turned up a few times. The V and J genes are TRBV9 and TRBJ2-1; 7 bases match TRBD2. The ends lost 0 bases at V and 2 bases at J; junction bases unmatched: 5. The CDR3 has 16 residues. Per germline, CDR1 SGDLS and CDR2 YYNGEE. As DNA, the CDR3 is TGTGCCAGCAGCGTAGGTATAGCGGGTGCCTACAATGAGCAGTTCTTC. It yields the protein CASSVGIAGAYNEQFF.

V is TRBV6-1 and J is TRBJ2-7, with a possible D match to TRBD2 (6 bases). Trimming took 6 bases from V and 5 from J, leaving 11 bases between them. The V gene's germline CDR1 is MNHNS and CDR2 SASEGT. CDR3 size: 12 residues. Here the CDR3 DNA reads TGTGCCAGCAGCCGTAGGGAGGACGAGCAGTACTTC. It specifies CASSRREDEQYF.

The chain combines TRBV19 with TRBJ2-3, with 9 bases fitting TRBD1. The length of the CDR3 is 14 residues. Germline CDR1 LNHDA, CDR2 SQIVND (reference sequence). V gave up 5 bases and J gave up 5 bases; unmatched junction bases: 5. CDR3 amino acids: CASSETGGKDTQYF. CDR3 bases: TGTGCCAGTAGTGAGACAGGGGGGAAAGATACGCAGTATTTT.

The rearrangement links TRBV7-8 to TRBJ1-5; maybe TRBD1 (6 bases). There are 16 residues in the CDR3. Deletions cut 2 bases from V and 2 bases from J, with 13 bases between. From germline, CDR1 is SGHVS and CDR2 FQNEAQ. The CDR3 region is CASSLWDIRGNQPQHF. The CDR3 nucleotides read TGTGCCAGCAGCTTATGGGACATCCGGGGCAATCAGCCCCAGCATTTT.

This clone occurred a few times. The chain couples TRBV27 to TRBJ1-2; a weak D match, TRBD1 (5 bases). The V and J ends lost 6 bases and 3 bases respectively, with 11 bases between them. The germline CDR1 and CDR2 sequences are MNHEY and SMNVEV (reference sequence). The CDR3 sequence is 13 residues long. The chain's CDR3 is CASSTGPDYGYTF. Here the CDR3 DNA reads TGTGCCAGCAGCACAGGCCCCGACTATGGCTACACCTTC.

The chain uses TRBV4-3 and TRBJ1-1; D perhaps matches TRBD1 (6 bases). Germline CDR1 reads LGHNA; CDR2 reads YSLEER. The CDR3 contains 15 residues. Trimming took 0 bases from V and 1 from J, leaving 9 bases between them. This chain's CDR3 is CASSQDLDRNTEAFF. In DNA, the CDR3 is TGCGCCAGCAGCCAAGATTTGGACAGGAACACTGAAGCTTTCTTT.

The chain employs TRBV19 and TRBJ1-1; TRBD1 matches 7 bases. The CDR3 covers 15 residues. Per the germline V gene, CDR1 is LNHDA and CDR2 is SQIVND (reference sequence). Trimming cost V 7 bases and J 5 bases; bases outside gene matches: 13. The CDR3 DNA follows: TGTGCCAGTAATCGGGGACAGCCCCCTGAAACTGAAGCTTTCTTT. It codes for CASNRGQPPETEAFF. Full variable domain (missing parts from reference TRBV19 and TRBJ1-1): DGGITQSPKYLFRKEGQNVTLSCEQNLNHDAMYWYRQDPGQGLRLIYYSQIVNDFQKGDIAEGYSVSREKKESFPLTVTSAQKNPTAFYLCASNRGQPPETEAFFGQGTRLTVV.

This chain links TRBV11-2 with TRBJ1-1; D ambiguous. Germline CDR1 is SGHAT and CDR2 is FQNNGV. Trimming left V 1 base short and J 6 bases short, with 18 bases between. This CDR3 comprises 16 residues. CDR3 residues: CASSLGVYREKSEAFF. CDR3 bases: TGTGCCAGCAGCTTAGGTGTTTATAGGGAGAAGTCTGAAGCTTTCTTT.

This clone was recorded a few times. CDR3 sequence reads: CARPLTDQPQHF. In DNA form, the CDR3 reads TGTGCCAGGCCCCTAACAGATCAGCCCCAGCATTTT. The chain carries TRBV5-6 and TRBJ1-5; no firm D call. The CDR3 is 12 residues long. CDR1 and CDR2 from the germline V gene are SGHDT and YYEEEE. The germline V and J ends were trimmed by 8 bases and 5 bases, with 11 bases remaining between them.

This chain connects TRBV30 to TRBJ2-5, with unresolved D. V dropped 7 bases and J dropped 4 bases, with 13 bases sitting between them. Germline V lookup: CDR1 GTSNPN, CDR2 SVGIG (reference sequence). This CDR3 spans 12 amino acids. The CDR3 protein is CASTEFGETQYF. DNA of the CDR3: TGTGCCTCAACGGAGTTCGGAGAGACCCAGTACTTC.

V and J are TRBV6-6 and TRBJ2-1, with TRBD2 identical over 8 bases. Germline V gene sequence: CDR1 MNHNY, CDR2 SVGAGI (reference sequence). The CDR3 contains 14 residues. The ends lost 8 bases at V and 5 bases at J; junction bases unmatched: 8. Written as DNA, the CDR3 is TGTGCCAGCGGTCCGGGACTAGAGAACAATGAGCAGTTCTTC. This sequence encodes CASGPGLENNEQFF.

This clone has more than one count but fewer than ten. The chain carries TRBV7-9 and TRBJ1-5; D call uncertain. Germline-derived CDR1 and CDR2 are SEHNR and FQNEAQ (reference sequence). Trimming took off 3 bases at V and 2 bases at J, with 17 bases between the two ends. There are 17 residues in the CDR3. The DNA for the CDR3 is TGTGCCAGCAGCTTCGGGGTTGGGTCGGCGGGCAATCAGCCCCAGCATTTT. It translates to CASSFGVGSAGNQPQHF.